This T cell receptor beta chain was recorded in a study of blood T cell repertoires in COVID-19 (TCRdb year 2020). Some background on the complete study: Samples covering the acute and convalescent phases of COVID-19 were provided by collaborators in the United States, Italy and Spain. The dataset comprised deeply sampled blood TCRbeta repertoires from subjects exposed to, actively infected with, or recovered from COVID-19. HLA class I and class II types, where available, came from metadata supplied by the sample provider rather than from assay-based typing. A de-identified subject ID, COVID-19 status, age in years and sex were almost always included in the sample metadata. Samples came from the ongoing ImmuneRACE study (first 160 participants) plus 1,254 subjects from 6 global collaborators. The repertoires were released in a freely available public database intended as a resource for research on the immune response to SARS-CoV-2. The prospective study material was composed of cDNA or gDNA derived from T cells, B-cell-depleted T cells, or PBMCs.

Note on this clone: Its target antigen remains unknown. Per-base qualities were not stored, and no clone one base away is much larger.

The collaborating institutions used their own protocols to collect whole blood in K2EDTA tubes. For TCRbeta analysis, collaborators shipped samples in one of three forms: frozen whole blood, isolated PBMCs, or DNA extracted from either of those sample types. Overall study results and their limits: Clinical and demographic metadata were provided uncurated, with the amount varying by source and participant.

TCRbeta CDR3 regions were amplified from genomic DNA using the immunoSEQ Assay, a bias-controlled multiplex PCR. The paper's processing steps were these. Nucleated cell counts per sample were estimated from amplification of reference gene primers within the assay. To quantify the absolute abundance of each unique TCRbeta CDR3 rearrangement, sequence reads were collapsed and filtered. Productive Simpson clonality was computed per sample as the square root of Simpson's diversity index over productive rearrangements. TCRdb mirrors the immuneACCESS table, restricted to in-frame sequences. Some clones are absent from its copies; in checked studies, under half trace to an unresolved V gene, and the reason for the others is unknown. V and J calls plus clone size are reproduced from that table; the DNA served to infer D and trimming. The sample table records 250,000 to 350,000 clones; approximately 85% of these occur just once. Clones ranked in the top ten supply approximately 1.5% of the sample.

This clonotype originated in a woman between 50 and 59 years old with acute or convalescent COVID-19. The specimen was peripheral blood.

The DNA is TGTGCCAGCAGCTTGGCGCTGTGGGCCAGGCGCTATGGCTACACCTTC. Its amino acids are CASSLALWARRYGYTF. This receptor chain uses TRBV5-6 and TRBJ1-2; the D gene remains uncertain. At the junction V is shortened by 0 bases and J by 4 bases, with 16 bases in between. There are 16 amino acids in the CDR3, from cysteine to phenylalanine inclusive. The read is trimmed to its CDR3 DNA, 48 bases read in frame from base 1. The germline V gene gives CDR1 as SGHDT and CDR2 as YYEEEE.